This T cell receptor beta chain comes out of a study of T-cell reconstitution after alpha-beta-depleted transplantation in children (dated by TCRdb to the mid-2010s). About the full investigation: Using TCR repertoire profiling, the study followed T-cell immune reconstitution in a quantitative way in children after TCRalphabeta/CD19-depleted allogeneic hematopoietic cell transplantation.

Trimming takes 1 base from V and 4 bases from J, and the germline ends sit 11 bases apart. Reading the germline V gene gives CDR1 SGHAT and CDR2 FQNNGV. Its CDR3 holds 14 amino acids, cysteine through phenylalanine. The DNA shown is the 42-base CDR3, in frame from base 1. The method behind the library was PCR. The sample was run on an Illumina HiSeq 2500. TCR library preparation used molecular barcoding, with unique molecular identifiers applied to normalize quantification of the TCRbeta repertoire. The public reads were reanalyzed by TCRdb: fastp trimming at Q25, MiXCR alignment, in-frame beta chains only. One record per CDR3 amino acid sequence lists the most common genes and DNA. For this sample there are about 90,000 distinct CDR3 sequences; 15% to 17% appear just once. The ten biggest clones cover around 20% of the sample. What the study reported, not specific to this receptor: Hyperexpanded clone frequencies declined over subsequent months; after one year, T-cell counts and TCRbeta diversity were mostly attributed to newly produced T cells. Apparently early alphabetaT-cell count recovery about two months after transplant reportedly relied on only several hundred rapidly expanded clones derived from non-depleted graft cells. In some patients, the high TCRbeta diversity seen at day 60 was put down to recipient T cells and intrathymic progenitors that had survived conditioning.

The meaning of the sample's treatment or condition label: allogeneic hematopoietic cell transplantation with graft depleted of TCRalphabeta T cells and CD19 B cells. Transplant recipients were children who received TCRalphabeta/CD19-depleted allogeneic hematopoietic cell grafts. As concerns this clonotype: Its specific antigen is unknown. No base quality information exists; no much larger clone differs at one position.

This material consisted of PBMCs, mostly from graft donor cells, taken 180 days after TCRalphabeta/CD19-depleted stem cell transplant. The sequence is built from TRBV11-2 and TRBJ2-7, with TRBD1 tentatively as D gene (6 bases match). This TCR was recovered from a male patient aged 2 to 9 who had a stem cell transplant for acute lymphoblastic leukemia, so the T cells may come from the graft donor. The CDR3 amino acid sequence is: CASSLGGREYEQYF. The DNA sequence is as follows: TGTGCCAGCAGCTTAGGGGGGCGTGAGTACGAGCAGTACTTC.